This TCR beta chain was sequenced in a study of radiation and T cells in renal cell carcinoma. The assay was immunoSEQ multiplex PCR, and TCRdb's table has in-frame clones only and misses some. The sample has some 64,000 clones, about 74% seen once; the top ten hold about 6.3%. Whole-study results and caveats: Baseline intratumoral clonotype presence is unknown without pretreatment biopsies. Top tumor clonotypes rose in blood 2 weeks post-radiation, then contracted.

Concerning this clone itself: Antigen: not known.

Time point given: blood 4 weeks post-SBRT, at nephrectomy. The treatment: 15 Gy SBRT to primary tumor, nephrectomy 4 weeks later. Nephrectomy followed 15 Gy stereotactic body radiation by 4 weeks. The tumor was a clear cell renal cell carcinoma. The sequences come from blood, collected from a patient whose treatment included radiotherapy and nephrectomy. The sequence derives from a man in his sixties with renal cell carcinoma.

CDR3 DNA: TGCGCCAGCAGCTTTGGGGGTAGGGATGGCTACACCTTC. The encoded protein is CASSFGGRDGYTF. This sequence joins TRBV5-1 and TRBJ1-2, with D perhaps matching TRBD1 (5 bases). The CDR3 extends over 13 amino acids. Trimming removed 2 bases from V and 6 bases from J, with 11 bases in between. Looked up from germline, CDR1 is SGHRS and CDR2 is YFSETQ. Variable domain in full (rest from reference TRBV5-1 and TRBJ1-2): KAGVTQTPRYLIKTRGQQVTLSCSPISGHRSVSWYQQTPGQGLQFLFEYFSETQRNKGNFPGRFSGRQFSNSRSEMNVSTLELGDSALYLCASSFGGRDGYTFGSGTRLTVV.